The source of this T cell receptor beta chain is a study of regulatory T cells in long-lasting Graves disease. Whole-study context: Graves' patients who were just diagnosed had used antithyroid drugs for under 3 months. Overall study results and limits: Persistent patients had a count of shared public clonotypes (approximately 3,000) that exceeded that of new patients (around 970).

Sample time point: newly diagnosed GD, antithyroid drugs for less than 3 months. After RNA was extracted from PBMCs, the TCR library was made from it. Arm-PCR with iRepertoire HTBI primers amplified the CDR3 regions for these TCR beta libraries. Using its own MiXCR run on the multiplex PCR reads, TCRdb lists one record per CDR3 protein. The data hold more than 400,000 distinct CDR3 sequences, with 15% to 20% observed a single time. This clonotype has only a few counts. As yet, its antigen is unknown. This may arise from a read error, as a much more abundant clone is one base away. Another study also made use of these data, one on T cells in Graves' hyperthyroidism and ophthalmopathy. In that study: First-round RT-PCR targeting the TCR CDR3 was performed with the HTBI primer set.

The receptor was derived from a man in his forties with Graves disease. The sequencing here drew on peripheral blood mononuclear cells (PBMCs), taken at new diagnosis, from a patient treated with antithyroid drugs.

The CDR3 nucleotides are TGCAGTGCTAGGGGGACGACAGGGAGTAATTTACCCCTCCACTTT. Translation gives CSARGTTGSNLPLHF. The chain has TRBV20-1 and TRBJ1-6; 7 bases line up with TRBD1. CDR1 is DFQATT, CDR2 SNEGSKA, per germline (reference sequence). This CDR3 comprises 15 residues.